What follows describes a single TCR beta chain. Its antigen remains unknown. At one of its ends the junction is not consistent with the germline gene, which may arise from a read error. It was with 60 Vbeta and 13 Jbeta primers that the PCR ran. Some clones are missing from TCRdb's copy, which holds only in-frame ones; the method was immunoSEQ multiplex PCR. Here the sample spans roughly 150,000 clones, around 79% being singletons. The data were taken from a study of cytomegalovirus exposure and HLA in healthy donors. General study points: Common viral pathogens seemed, in a later analysis, to connect with several of the most significant clusters. V- and J-gene trimming of TCR beta was linked (in a later analysis) to a missense DCLRE1C variant. It has been reported that TCR beta sequences accurately predicted the HLA-A and HLA-B alleles of most subjects. Available immune exposure information was restricted to CMV serostatus only.

The germline gives CDR1 SGHRS, CDR2 YFSETQ. The CDR3 covers 15 residues. The rearrangement links TRBV5-1 to TRBJ1-1; tentatively, D is TRBD1 (6 bases). The source is a male donor in good health and CMV-seronegative. Sequenced input: PBMCs. The CDR3 DNA reads as TGCGCCAGCAGCCTCGATAGGGGGGGGAACCCTGAAGCTTTCTTT. This encodes CASSLDRGGNPEAFF.